These T cell receptor beta chains were read from a single sample in a study of early T cells in non-severe SARS-CoV-2 infection. MiXCR, applied by TCRdb to the 5' RACE reads, yields one record per CDR3 protein. The sample holds 35,000 to 45,000 distinct CDR3 sequences; about 6.5% are singletons and the top ten take less than 25%. The sequencing here drew on whole blood, taken at baseline. The receptors derive from an adult who was a healthcare worker with PCR-confirmed SARS-CoV-2 infection or an uninfected control (not recorded which). CDR3s include the opening cysteine and the closing phenylalanine or tryptophan. Each record gives: clone size, J gene, D gene, V gene, CDR3 protein, CDR3 DNA. The D gene is left open where the match is weak. Clone sizes are given selectively: once, few, many, or a class where the clone is expanded.

abundance: few; j_gene: TRBJ2-1; d_gene: -; v_gene: TRBV4-2; CDR3aa: CASTSLEGPEGNEQFF; CDR3nt: TGTGCCAGCACCTCCCTGGAGGGTCCGGAGGGGAATGAGCAGTTCTTC
abundance: few; j_gene: TRBJ2-5; d_gene: TRBD1; v_gene: TRBV20-1; CDR3aa: CSALLRDRLRETQYF; CDR3nt: TGCAGTGCCCTGTTAAGGGACAGATTAAGAGAGACCCAGTACTTC
abundance: -; j_gene: TRBJ2-7; d_gene: TRBD2; v_gene: TRBV7-8; CDR3aa: CASSPGRASYEQYF; CDR3nt: TGTGCCAGCAGCCCCGGGAGGGCCTCCTACGAGCAGTACTTC
abundance: -; j_gene: TRBJ1-2; d_gene: -; v_gene: TRBV6-5; CDR3aa: CASTDGVGGIYGYTF; CDR3nt: TGTGCCAGCACCGACGGGGTAGGGGGGATATATGGCTACACCTTC
abundance: -; j_gene: TRBJ1-1; d_gene: -; v_gene: TRBV7-2; CDR3aa: CASSKEAVMNTEAFF; CDR3nt: TGTGCCAGCAGCAAAGAGGCGGTTATGAACACTGAAGCTTTCTTT
abundance: -; j_gene: TRBJ1-5; d_gene: TRBD1; v_gene: TRBV5-1; CDR3aa: CASSPGTGTNYAQPQHF; CDR3nt: TGCGCCAGCAGCCCCGGGACAGGGACGAATTATGCTCAGCCCCAGCATTTT
abundance: few; j_gene: TRBJ1-2; d_gene: -; v_gene: TRBV6-5; CDR3aa: CASSYPGRGPYGYTF; CDR3nt: TGTGCCAGCAGTTACCCAGGCAGGGGTCCCTATGGCTACACCTTC
abundance: -; j_gene: TRBJ2-4; d_gene: -; v_gene: TRBV4-1; CDR3aa: CASSQEGFPGGRNIQYF; CDR3nt: TGCGCCAGCAGCCAAGAAGGGTTCCCTGGCGGAAGGAACATTCAGTACTTC
abundance: many; j_gene: TRBJ1-1; d_gene: -; v_gene: TRBV4-1; CDR3aa: CASSHLPMTANTEAFF; CDR3nt: TGCGCCAGCAGCCACCTCCCAATGACAGCGAACACTGAAGCTTTCTTT
abundance: few; j_gene: TRBJ2-2; d_gene: -; v_gene: TRBV4-3; CDR3aa: CASSPRSRGLELFF; CDR3nt: TGCGCCAGCAGCCCCCGAAGTAGGGGACTGGAGCTGTTTTTT
abundance: -; j_gene: TRBJ1-6; d_gene: -; v_gene: TRBV12-3/TRBV12-4; CDR3aa: CASSFQGGSSPLHF; CDR3nt: TGTGCCAGCAGTTTCCAGGGAGGTAGTTCACCCCTCCACTTT
abundance: few; j_gene: TRBJ2-7; d_gene: TRBD1; v_gene: TRBV5-1; CDR3aa: CASSLGQGFNEQYF; CDR3nt: TGCGCCAGCAGCTTGGGACAGGGTTTCAACGAGCAGTACTTC
abundance: -; j_gene: TRBJ2-7; d_gene: -; v_gene: TRBV3-1; CDR3aa: CASSSSTESGATSF; CDR3nt: TGTGCCAGCAGCTCCTCAACCGAGTCTGGGGCTACGTCCTTC
abundance: -; j_gene: TRBJ2-7; d_gene: TRBD2; v_gene: TRBV4-2; CDR3aa: CASSPQAGARVQYF; CDR3nt: TGTGCCAGCAGCCCCCAAGCGGGAGCAAGGGTGCAGTACTTC
abundance: -; j_gene: TRBJ2-3; d_gene: -; v_gene: TRBV5-5; CDR3aa: CASSPTGLSADTQYF; CDR3nt: TGTGCCAGCAGCCCTACGGGACTCAGTGCAGATACGCAGTATTTT
abundance: few; j_gene: TRBJ1-4; d_gene: -; v_gene: TRBV4-3; CDR3aa: CASSQTSFREKLFF; CDR3nt: TGCGCCAGCAGCCAGACCTCTTTCCGGGAAAAACTGTTTTTT
abundance: -; j_gene: TRBJ2-1; d_gene: TRBD2; v_gene: TRBV12-3/TRBV12-4; CDR3aa: CASSLTSGGSSYNEQFF; CDR3nt: TGTGCCAGCAGTTTAACTAGCGGGGGTAGCTCCTACAATGAGCAGTTCTTC
abundance: few; j_gene: TRBJ2-3; d_gene: -; v_gene: TRBV5-4; CDR3aa: CASSLTSTDTQYF; CDR3nt: TGTGCCAGCAGCCTCACGTCCACAGATACGCAGTATTTT
abundance: many; j_gene: TRBJ2-4; d_gene: TRBD2; v_gene: TRBV13; CDR3aa: CATLENSGVNIQYF; CDR3nt: TGTGCCACCCTCGAGAATAGCGGGGTAAACATTCAGTACTTC
abundance: many; j_gene: TRBJ2-7; d_gene: -; v_gene: TRBV29-1; CDR3aa: CSAMTGPLSEQYF; CDR3nt: TGCAGCGCCATGACAGGACCCCTCTCCGAGCAGTACTTC
abundance: many; j_gene: TRBJ2-3; d_gene: -; v_gene: TRBV7-2; CDR3aa: CASSGRPTEGTDTQYF; CDR3nt: TGTGCCAGCAGCGGGCGCCCGACGGAAGGGACAGATACGCAGTATTTT
abundance: many; j_gene: TRBJ2-1; d_gene: TRBD2; v_gene: TRBV5-5; CDR3aa: CASSLGSSGGVIYNEQFF; CDR3nt: TGTGCCAGCAGCTTGGGTTCTAGCGGGGGCGTTATCTACAATGAGCAGTTCTTC